This T cell receptor beta chain derives from a study of a mutant IDH1 vaccine in newly diagnosed glioma (dated by TCRdb to about 2021). About the study as a whole: In the chemotherapy-containing groups, vaccination started alongside temozolomide cycles, whereas in patients who had radiotherapy alone it started 4-6 weeks after radiotherapy. Peripheral blood was collected at six visits: V03 (baseline), V05, V07, V10, V12 and V13. Prior to enrollment, standard therapy consisting of radiotherapy alone, temozolomide alone, or radiochemotherapy with temozolomide had been administered to patients, with the combination being received by most patients. Of the 25 to 35 treated patients, 62.5% were male and roughly 40% were female, and a mean age of roughly 37 years was recorded. Visit V12 was the week-35 safety follow-up and visit V13 was the week-47 end of study. Longitudinal TCRB deep sequencing was done for 25 to 30 treated patients, wherever samples were available for exploratory analyses.

The CDR3 contains 15 residues, cysteine and phenylalanine counted. Only CDR3 DNA remains: 45 bases, in frame from the first base. V lost 10 bases and J lost 5 bases; the stretch between them is 21 bases long. CDR1 is given as LNHDA and CDR2 as SQIVND, both from the germline V gene (reference sequence). Library creation used the immunoSEQ multiplex PCR assay. Following the manufacturer's protocol, the hsTCRB Kit was used to amplify rearranged TCR beta chain sequences. TCRB libraries were sequenced on an Illumina MiSeq. Under the source paper's analysis protocol: The proprietary platform of the kit vendor was used for demultiplexing, trimming and gene mapping. TCRdb carries this immuneACCESS record with in-frame sequences only. Its versions omit some clonotypes, under half of them owing to an unresolved V gene in the studies checked, with the rest unexplained. V, J and clone size are taken as reported in that table, and D and trimming were inferred from the DNA itself. A total of about 32,000 clones appear in this sample, just under 80% of them only once. Approximately 3% of the sample is taken by the ten largest.

This clone has more than one count but fewer than ten. The antigen this receptor binds is unknown. Base qualities were left out, and no much larger clone turns up one base away. The paper's findings and limits, for the study overall: Across multiple MHC alleles, vaccine-induced immune responses were seen in around 93% of patients. PBMC samples for TCRB deep sequencing were selected based on availability. The authors stated that sample limitations prevented analyses of patient blood samples from being reproduced. Changes in the top peripheral T cell clonotypes picked up by TCRB sequencing did not appear to be linked to pseudoprogression.

The sample's time point label, decoded: week 35, safety follow-up. Each vaccine dose was 300 ug of a 20-mer mutant IDH1 peptide in Montanide, given subcutaneously with topical imiquimod. Eight vaccinations were administered to patients in weeks 1, 3, 5, 7, 11, 15, 19 and 23, corresponding to visits V03 through V10. All donors had newly diagnosed IDH1-mutant astrocytomas of WHO grade 3 or 4 that showed loss of nuclear ATRX. The samples were drawn from NOA16, a multicentre, single-arm, open-label phase I trial in Germany that tested a mutant IDH1 peptide vaccine in humans for the first time. The DNeasy Blood and Tissue Kit was used to extract genomic DNA from EDTA blood for TCRB sequencing.

The sequence was collected from a man aged 35 to 55 with glioma. Some clones in this sample may be carry-over from other donors' samples. Recombination connected TRBV19 to TRBJ1-5; the best D guess is TRBD1, with 5 bases matching. The source was PBMCs, collected from a glioma patient whose treatment included an IDH1 peptide vaccine. This receptor has the CDR3 CATEGTDGRYQPQHF. The DNA is TGTGCCACCGAAGGGACGGACGGTAGATATCAGCCCCAGCATTTT.